Detailed here is one T cell receptor beta chain. Sequencing was performed with immunoSEQ multiplex PCR; in TCRdb, only in-frame clones are kept and a portion is missing. The data hold 98,000 or so clones, with around 85% observed a single time. The data belong to a study of OX40 agonist ivuxolimab in advanced cancers. CDR3 length: 16 amino acids. Germline V gene data show CDR1 as SGDLS and CDR2 as YYNGEE. Between the trimmed V and J ends, which lost 6 bases and 5 bases, there was a span of 21 bases. This sequence originates from an adult with an advanced solid tumor such as melanoma, head and neck, liver or kidney cancer. The sequenced sample was CD4+ or CD8+ T cells sorted from blood, obtained in a trial of the OX40 agonist ivuxolimab. The chain has TRBV9 and TRBJ2-1, with D uncertain. CDR3 in amino acids: CASTPPWSTRNNEQFF. The CDR3 nucleotides are TGTGCCAGCACCCCCCCCTGGTCCACCAGAAACAATGAGCAGTTCTTC.